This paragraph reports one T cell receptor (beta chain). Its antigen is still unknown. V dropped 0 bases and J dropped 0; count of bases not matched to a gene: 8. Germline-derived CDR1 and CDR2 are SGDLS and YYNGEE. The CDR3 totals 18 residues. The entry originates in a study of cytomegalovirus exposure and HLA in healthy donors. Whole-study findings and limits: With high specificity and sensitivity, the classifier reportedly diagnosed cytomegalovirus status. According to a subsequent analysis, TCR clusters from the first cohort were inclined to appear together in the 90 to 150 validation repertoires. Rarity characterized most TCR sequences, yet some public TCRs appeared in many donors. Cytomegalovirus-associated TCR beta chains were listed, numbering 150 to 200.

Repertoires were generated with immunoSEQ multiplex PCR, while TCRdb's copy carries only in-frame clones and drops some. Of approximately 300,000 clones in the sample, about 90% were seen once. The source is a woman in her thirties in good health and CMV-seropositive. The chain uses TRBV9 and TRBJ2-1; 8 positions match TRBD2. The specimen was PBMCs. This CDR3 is CASSVGEGGRSSYNEQFF. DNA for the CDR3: TGTGCCAGCAGCGTAGGTGAGGGCGGGAGGAGCTCCTACAATGAGCAGTTCTTC.